These 25 T cell receptor beta chains were sequenced from one sample in a study of cytomegalovirus exposure and HLA in healthy donors. The PCR employed 60 Vbeta primers together with 13 Jbeta primers. Assay used: immunoSEQ multiplex PCR; TCRdb lists only in-frame clones, some missing. The profile shows approximately 100,000 clones, approximately 80% of them singletons. Sequencing was done on a sample of PBMCs. These receptors were collected from a man aged 40-49 years in good health and CMV-seropositive.

This chain connects TRBV19 to TRBJ2-1; unclear D gene. Germline V gives CDR1 LNHDA, CDR2 SQIVND (reference sequence). V lost 2 bases and J lost 6, with 23 bases in between. The CDR3 totals 18 residues. CDR3 nucleotides: TGTGCCAGTAGTATAATATTGCGGCCAGCTCTCTTGGGCAATGAGCAGTTCTTC. This sequence encodes CASSIILRPALLGNEQFF.

The gene calls are TRBV7-6 and TRBJ1-4, with a weak D call TRBD1 (6 bases). Between the trimmed V and J ends, which lost 5 bases and 4 bases, there was a span of 11 bases. Germline V gene data show CDR1 as SGHVS and CDR2 as FNYEAQ. The CDR3 length is 14 residues. CDR3 coding DNA: TGTGCCAGCAGCCCAGGGGAGGGTAATGAAAAACTGTTTTTT. It specifies CASSPGEGNEKLFF.

V gene TRBV27 combines with J gene TRBJ2-4, with a possible D match to TRBD2 (7 bases). Deletions cut 3 bases from V and 2 bases from J, with 8 bases between. The germline V gene encodes CDR1 MNHEY and CDR2 SMNVEV (reference sequence). The CDR3 runs 14 residues. The CDR3 nucleotides are TGTGCCAGCAGTTTCGGGGGGCCCAAAAACATTCAGTACTTC. This gives the protein CASSFGGPKNIQYF.

As concerns this clone: At one boundary the junction diverges from the germline segment, which might be a read error. The V and J genes are TRBV7-9 and TRBJ2-7, with TRBD2 matching over 11 bases. CDR1 is SEHNR and CDR2 is FQNEAQ in the germline V gene (reference sequence). The CDR3 totals 17 residues. The CDR3 loop reads CSSSSLLSGGAWREQYF. The CDR3 DNA follows: TGTTCCAGCAGCTCGCTACTTAGCGGGGGGGCTTGGCGCGAGCAGTACTTC.

The genes are TRBV5-1 and TRBJ2-7, with a tentative D call TRBD1 (6 bases). The ends were cut back, 0 bases at V and 4 bases at J, with 14 bases in the middle. The CDR3 totals 15 residues. The germline gives CDR1 SGHRS, CDR2 YFSETQ. CDR3: CASSLGSQGLYEQYF. The CDR3 DNA is TGCGCCAGCAGCTTGGGTAGTCAGGGGTTATACGAGCAGTACTTC. Complete variable domain (other parts from reference TRBV5-1 and TRBJ2-7): KAGVTQTPRYLIKTRGQQVTLSCSPISGHRSVSWYQQTPGQGLQFLFEYFSETQRNKGNFPGRFSGRQFSNSRSEMNVSTLELGDSALYLCASSLGSQGLYEQYFGPGTRLTVT.

The gene calls are TRBV9 and TRBJ2-1; D not resolved. The V end was cut by 10 bases, the J end by 9 bases, with 14 bases between. Germline CDR1 SGDLS, CDR2 YYNGEE. This CDR3 is 11 amino acids long. The CDR3 DNA sequence: TGTGCCGGCCACCCTGCAAGTGAGCAGTTCTTC. This gives the protein CAGHPASEQFF. The full variable domain, its missing parts supplied by reference TRBV9 and TRBJ2-1, is DSGVTQTPKHLITATGQRVTLRCSPRSGDLSVYWYQQSLDQGLQFLIQYYNGEERAKGNILERFSAQQFPDLHSELNLSSLELGDSALYFCAGHPASEQFFGPGTRLTVL.

V and J are TRBV6-5 and TRBJ2-5, with 10 bases fitting TRBD2. The CDR3 contains 15 residues. V shed 1 base, J shed 3 bases, and the junction held 2 bases outside the gene matches. Per germline, CDR1 MNHEY and CDR2 SVGAGI. The CDR3 DNA follows: TGTGCCAGCAGTTACTTTACTAGCGGGGAAGAGACCCAGTACTTC. It codes for CASSYFTSGEETQYF.

This clone turned up a few times. This rearrangement joins TRBV10-3 to TRBJ2-2; 9 bases are shared with TRBD1. Trimming cost V 4 bases and J 2 bases; bases outside gene matches: 5. Per germline, CDR1 ENHRY and CDR2 SYGVKD. The CDR3 is 16 residues long. The CDR3 sequence is CAISALTGGNTGELFF. In nucleotides, the CDR3 is TGTGCCATCAGTGCCCTGACAGGGGGAAACACCGGGGAGCTGTTTTTT.

This clone was counted between two and nine times. V and J are TRBV7-9 and TRBJ2-5, with TRBD1 matching 9 bases. The germline gives CDR1 SEHNR, CDR2 FQNEAQ (reference sequence). V lost 1 base and J lost 8; bases outside the gene matches: 8. This CDR3 is 15 amino acids long. The CDR3 DNA sequence: TGTGCCAGCAGCTTAGTTGGGGACAGGGTTATAACCCAGTACTTC. This gives the protein CASSLVGDRVITQYF.

The chain has TRBV6-4 and TRBJ1-6; D gene ambiguous. The V and J ends lost 5 bases and 9 bases respectively, with 11 bases between them. The CDR3 runs 13 residues. The germline CDR1 and CDR2 sequences are MRHNA and SNTAGT. CDR3 amino acids: CASSSGTGSPLHF. The CDR3 DNA is TGTGCCAGCAGTAGTGGAACGGGTTCACCCCTCCACTTT.

Notes on this clone: One end of the junction varies from germline; a read error may be responsible. The V and J genes are TRBV28 and TRBJ2-7; tentatively, D is TRBD1 (5 bases). CDR3 length: 15 residues. CDR1 and CDR2 from the germline V gene are MDHEN and SYDVKM. The CDR3 protein is CASSPVGAVGYEQYF. For the CDR3, the DNA is TGTGCCAGCAGCCCTGTAGGGGCTGTGGGCTACGAGCAATACTTC.

The V gene is TRBV28, the J gene TRBJ1-2; TRBD1 matches 12 bases. The germline V gene encodes CDR1 MDHEN and CDR2 SYDVKM. This CDR3 has 14 residues. Germline trimming cut 4 bases from V and 6 bases from J; bases unmatched to any gene: 3. CDR3 amino acids: CASSWGQGAHGYTF. The CDR3 nucleotides are TGTGCCAGCAGTTGGGGACAGGGGGCGCATGGCTACACCTTC.

The chain employs TRBV5-4 and TRBJ2-3; 9 bases align to TRBD2. CDR1 SGHNT and CDR2 YYREEE come from the germline V gene (reference sequence). V lost 1 base to trimming and J lost 0 bases; unmatched junction nucleotides: 3. The CDR3 runs to 16 residues. The CDR3 nucleotides read TGTGCCAGCAGCTTGAGCGGGGGGCACAGCACAGATACGCAGTATTTT. It codes for CASSLSGGHSTDTQYF.

The V and J genes are TRBV15 and TRBJ1-1, with TRBD1 as a possible D gene (5 bases). From germline, CDR1 is LNHNV and CDR2 YYDKDF (reference sequence). Trimming removed 9 bases at V and 0 bases at J, with 11 bases between. This CDR3 spans 13 amino acids. CDR3 amino acids: CATGQALNTEAFF. The CDR3 nucleotides read TGTGCCACTGGACAAGCCTTGAACACTGAAGCTTTCTTT.

This chain connects TRBV7-9 to TRBJ2-3; D possibly corresponds to TRBD2 (6 bases). V lost 1 base and J lost 5, with 7 bases in between. Germline lookup yields CDR1 SEHNR and CDR2 FQNEAQ (reference sequence). This CDR3 spans 13 amino acids. The DNA for the CDR3 is TGTGCCAGCAGCTTAGACGGGAGAGATACGCAGTATTTT. Translating gives CASSLDGRDTQYF.

The gene calls are TRBV9 and TRBJ2-3; the match to TRBD1 covers 8 bases. Germline assignment: CDR1 SGDLS and CDR2 YYNGEE. This CDR3 has 16 amino acids. Trimming at V came to 3 bases and at J to 4 bases, leaving 10 bases not matched to a gene. This CDR3 reads CASSDEADRASDTQYF. CDR3 in DNA: TGTGCCAGCAGCGACGAGGCGGACAGGGCCTCAGATACGCAGTATTTT.

The V and J genes are TRBV30 and TRBJ1-2; D gene unclear. V gave up 3 bases and J gave up 1 base, with 15 bases separating them. This CDR3 is built from 15 residues. Germline CDR1 and CDR2: GTSNPN and SVGIG (reference sequence). CDR3 sequence reads: CAWRSPAQFNYGYTF. Here the CDR3 DNA reads TGTGCCTGGAGGTCCCCCGCGCAATTTAACTATGGCTACACCTTC.

The chain carries TRBV18 and TRBJ2-7, with TRBD1 as a possible D gene (5 bases). This CDR3 contains 15 residues. The V gene lost 6 bases and the J gene lost 5 bases, with 20 bases spanning the gap. Germline assignment: CDR1 KGHSH and CDR2 LQKENI. In nucleotides, the CDR3 is TGTGCCAGCTCGCCCGAGAGTCAGGGTATCCACGAGCAGTACTTC. This encodes CASSPESQGIHEQYF.

DNA of the CDR3: TGTGCCAGCAGCTTTAGACGCGGTGGGGAGCTGTTTTTT. Translation: CASSFRRGGELFF. The rearrangement uses TRBV7-6 and TRBJ2-2, with D hard to call. CDR1 and CDR2 from the germline V gene are SGHVS and FNYEAQ. Trimming removed 3 bases from V and 8 bases from J, with 10 bases in between. This CDR3 contains 13 residues. Full variable domain (remainder filled in from reference TRBV7-6 and TRBJ2-2): GAGVSQSPRYKVTKRGQDVALRCDPISGHVSLYWYRQALGQGPEFLTYFNYEAQQDKSGLPNDRFSAERPEGSISTLTIQRTEQRDSAMYRCASSFRRGGELFFGEGSRLTVL.

The chain employs TRBV29-1 and TRBJ2-3, with D perhaps TRBD1 (6 bases). Trimming left V 8 bases short and J 7 bases short, with 19 bases between. Germline loops: CDR1 SQVTM, CDR2 ANQGSEA. The CDR3 totals 13 residues. CDR3 sequence reads: CSTDRDYRYTQYF. The CDR3 bases are TGCAGCACGGACAGAGATTACAGATATACGCAGTATTTT.

The CDR3 loop is CASSPRTGMNEQFF. CDR3 nucleotides: TGTGCCAGCAGTCCAAGGACAGGGATGAATGAGCAGTTCTTC. The chain combines TRBV27 with TRBJ2-1; the match to TRBD1 covers 8 bases. The CDR3 loop spans 14 amino acids. The germline gives CDR1 MNHEY, CDR2 SMNVEV (reference sequence). J was trimmed by 7 bases and V by 5 bases; bases with no gene match: 7.

J is TRBJ1-2 and V is TRBV5-1; 7 bases match TRBD1. V dropped 3 bases and J dropped 1; count of bases not matched to a gene: 12. CDR1 is SGHRS and CDR2 is YFSETQ in the germline V gene. The CDR3 is 17 amino acids. The CDR3 DNA reads as TGCGCCAGCAGCTACCTACCACAGGGGACTCTTAACTATGGCTACACCTTC. Residues: CASSYLPQGTLNYGYTF.

This chain uses TRBV4-3 with TRBJ1-2; D gene uncertain. The germline V gene has CDR1 LGHNA and CDR2 YSLEER. Trimming stripped 1 base from V and 7 bases from J, with 16 bases between. CDR3 length equals 15 residues. CDR3: CASSQVGGLKGGYTF. The CDR3 coding sequence is TGCGCCAGCAGCCAAGTTGGCGGACTTAAGGGTGGCTACACCTTC.

The genes are TRBV5-5 and TRBJ2-7; the match to TRBD1 covers 7 bases. Trimming took 0 bases from V and 4 from J; bases not matched to a gene: 7. In germline, CDR1 is SGHKS, CDR2 YYEKEE (reference sequence). This CDR3 spans 15 amino acids. CDR3 coding DNA: TGTGCCAGCAGCTTGGACGGGACAGATTCTTACGAGCAGTACTTC. It is translated as CASSLDGTDSYEQYF. Using reference TRBV5-5 and TRBJ2-7 for the parts outside the CDR3, the full variable domain is DAGVTQSPTHLIKTRGQQVTLRCSPISGHKSVSWYQQVLGQGPQFIFQYYEKEERGRGNFPDRFSARQFPNYSSELNVNALLLGDSALYLCASSLDGTDSYEQYFGPGTRLTVT.

The CDR3 protein is CASSAPGQANYGYTF. The CDR3 nucleotides read TGTGCCAGCAGCGCCCCCGGACAGGCTAACTATGGCTACACCTTC. This chain connects TRBV6-5 to TRBJ1-2; TRBD1 aligns across 7 bases. The CDR3 runs 15 residues. V shed 6 bases, J shed 0 bases, and the junction held 7 bases outside the gene matches. CDR1 and CDR2 from the germline V gene are MNHEY and SVGAGI.